These T cell receptor beta chains were read from a single sample in a study of Ad26.COV2.S vaccination and SARS-CoV-2 variants. TCRdb's table, derived via immunoSEQ multiplex PCR, lists solely in-frame clones and lacks some. This table has some 250,000 clones, approximately 90% appearing once. Specimen: peripheral blood, collected in a trial of Ad26.COV2.S vaccine versus placebo. The receptors here all came from a person aged 18 to 65 who received the Ad26.COV2.S COVID-19 vaccine or a placebo. CDR3s include the opening cysteine and the closing phenylalanine or tryptophan. D genes are given only for firm matches. Some rows have no size entry. The others give once, few or many, or a class for an expanded clone.

j_call v_call d_call clone_size cdr3_aa cdr3_nt
TRBJ2-1 TRBV9 . . CASSGGGLYNEQFF TGTGCCAGCAGCGGCGGGGGCCTCTACAATGAGCAGTTCTTC
TRBJ1-6 TRBV6-5 . few CASSSHVGGRLHF TGTGCCAGCAGTTCCCACGTGGGGGGCCGACTCCACTTT
TRBJ2-3 TRBV10-3 . . CAISESRGSEFTDTQYF TGTGCCATCAGTGAGTCTAGGGGTTCAGAGTTCACAGATACGCAGTATTTT
TRBJ2-1 TRBV9 TRBD2 once CASSPGLALSSYNEQFF TGTGCCAGCAGCCCAGGACTAGCACTTAGCTCCTACAATGAGCAGTTCTTC
TRBJ2-5 TRBV15 . . CATSSFRETQYF TGTGCCACCAGCTCATTTCGAGAGACCCAGTACTTC
TRBJ2-5 TRBV4-1 . . CASSPESSGAKTQYF TGCGCCAGCAGCCCCGAGTCGTCGGGAGCCAAGACCCAGTACTTC
TRBJ2-3 TRBV27 TRBD2 . CASSFGLAGARDTQYF TGTGCCAGCAGTTTCGGACTAGCGGGGGCAAGGGATACGCAGTATTTT
TRBJ2-1 TRBV7-2 TRBD2 . CASSLYLAGAPTGNEQFF TGTGCCAGCAGCTTATACCTAGCGGGAGCTCCCACTGGCAATGAGCAGTTCTTC
TRBJ1-3 TRBV19 . . CASNLGGGNTIYF TGTGCCAGTAATCTCGGCGGGGGAAACACCATATATTTT
TRBJ2-3 TRBV7-8 . . CASSSPRGGQLSTDTQYF TGTGCCAGCAGCTCCCCCAGGGGAGGCCAGCTTAGCACAGATACGCAGTATTTT
TRBJ2-2 TRBV7-3 TRBD1 . CASSPRQGADTGELFF TGTGCCAGCAGTCCCCGACAGGGGGCGGACACCGGGGAGCTGTTTTTT
TRBJ2-3 TRBV19 . . CATARGGPDTQYF TGTGCCACGGCCCGGGGAGGTCCAGATACGCAGTATTTT
TRBJ1-1 TRBV14 . . CASSPSRENTEAFF TGTGCCAGCAGCCCCTCTCGGGAGAACACTGAAGCTTTCTTT
TRBJ2-7 TRBV29-1 . . CSVEGDLSYEQYF TGCAGCGTTGAAGGCGACCTATCCTACGAGCAGTACTTC
TRBJ2-1 TRBV7-3 TRBD1 . CASSSYLSRDRVNEQFF TGTGCCAGCAGCTCATATCTGAGCCGGGACAGGGTCAATGAGCAGTTCTTC
TRBJ2-4 TRBV11-2 TRBD2 . CASSLDHSGRARYF TGTGCCAGCAGCTTAGATCATAGCGGGAGGGCCCGGTACTTC
TRBJ2-1 TRBV30 . . CAWKVYGGNYNEQFF TGTGCCTGGAAAGTTTACGGGGGAAACTACAATGAGCAGTTCTTC
TRBJ2-2 TRBV7-2 . . CASSLPEPAGELFF TGTGCCAGCAGCCTGCCGGAACCGGCCGGGGAGCTGTTTTTT
TRBJ1-1 TRBV11-1 . . CASSLAGVTEAFF TGTGCCAGCAGCTTAGCGGGGGTCACTGAAGCTTTCTTT
TRBJ2-1 TRBV30 TRBD2 . CAWTRGGYNEQFF TGTGCCTGGACCCGGGGGGGCTACAATGAGCAGTTCTTC
TRBJ2-2 TRBV11-1 TRBD2 once CASTGGGTGELFF TGTGCCAGCACGGGCGGGGGCACCGGGGAGCTGTTTTTT
TRBJ2-5 TRBV21-1 . once CASSTKMGTGSQETQYF TGTGCCAGCAGCACCAAAATGGGGACAGGATCGCAAGAGACCCAGTACTTC
TRBJ1-5 TRBV7-8 TRBD1 . CASSPSFGTVNQPQHF TGTGCCAGCAGCCCCTCCTTTGGGACAGTTAATCAGCCCCAGCATTTT
TRBJ2-4 TRBV5-1 TRBD1 once CASSAGQGAFSRFKNIQYF TGCGCCAGCAGTGCAGGACAGGGGGCTTTTTCGAGGTTTAAGAACATTCAGTACTTC
TRBJ2-6 TRBV6-5 . . CASGIMANVLTF TGTGCCAGCGGGATCATGGCCAACGTCCTGACTTTC
TRBJ2-5 TRBV7-2 . . CASTRLEQTQYF TGTGCCAGTACTAGACTCGAGCAGACCCAGTACTTC
TRBJ2-3 TRBV6-8 . . CASSYRGLGGRPATDTQYF TGTGCCAGCAGTTATCGCGGACTAGGGGGCCGCCCCGCTACAGATACGCAGTATTTT
TRBJ2-2 TRBV6-5 . . CASTSLNTGELFF TGTGCCAGCACTAGCCTTAACACCGGGGAGCTGTTTTTT
TRBJ2-7 TRBV9 . . CASSVEQDSSYEQYF TGTGCCAGCAGCGTAGAACAGGACAGCTCCTACGAGCAGTACTTC
TRBJ2-3 TRBV28 TRBD2 . CASSRLAGTPDTDTQYF TGTGCCAGCAGCCGTCTAGCGGGAACCCCCGACACAGATACGCAGTATTTT
TRBJ1-1 TRBV18 . . CASSPTALNTEAFF TGTGCCAGCTCACCGACAGCCTTGAACACTGAAGCTTTCTTT
TRBJ1-1 TRBV5-1 . . CASSLVGMNTEAFF TGCGCCAGCAGCTTGGTCGGGATGAACACTGAAGCTTTCTTT
TRBJ2-7 TRBV9 TRBD1 . CASSVDPGTGKGEQYF TGTGCCAGCAGCGTAGACCCCGGGACAGGGAAAGGAGAGCAGTACTTC
TRBJ2-7 TRBV5-1 . . CASSPPGYEQYF TGCGCCAGCAGCCCCCCAGGCTACGAGCAGTACTTC
TRBJ1-2 TRBV5-6 TRBD1 . CASSPPGTGIGYGYTF TGTGCCAGCAGCCCGCCCGGGACAGGTATAGGGTATGGCTACACCTTC
TRBJ2-5 TRBV7-3 . . CASSSQFGETQYF TGTGCCAGCAGCTCACAATTCGGGGAGACCCAGTACTTC
TRBJ1-2 TRBV24-1 TRBD1 . CATSPGTGTYGYTF TGTGCCACCAGTCCCGGGACAGGGACCTATGGCTACACCTTC
TRBJ2-6 TRBV2 . . CASSEVPGANVLTF TGTGCCAGCAGTGAAGTGCCTGGGGCCAACGTCCTGACTTTC
TRBJ1-1 TRBV14 TRBD1 few CASSPSLGQLAFF TGTGCCAGCAGCCCTAGTCTGGGACAGTTAGCTTTCTTT
TRBJ2-7 TRBV9 TRBD2 . CASTPGTSGSPPYEQYF TGTGCCAGCACCCCCGGGACTAGCGGGAGCCCACCCTACGAGCAGTACTTC
TRBJ2-4 TRBV3-1/TRBV3-2 TRBD2 . CASSFSGGSKNIQYF TGTGCCAGCAGCTTTTCGGGAGGTTCCAAAAACATTCAGTACTTC
TRBJ2-7 TRBV4-1 . . CASSHALSKSDYEQYF TGCGCCAGCAGCCACGCCCTGAGCAAGTCGGACTACGAGCAGTACTTC
TRBJ1-1 TRBV7-9 TRBD1 . CASSSYRQGITEAFF TGTGCCAGCAGCTCCTATCGACAGGGGATCACTGAAGCTTTCTTT
TRBJ2-2 TRBV12-3/TRBV12-4 . . CASSQSVAGELFF TGTGCCAGCAGCCAGTCGGTGGCCGGGGAGCTGTTTTTT
TRBJ2-7 TRBV28 . . CASSSSFPGYEQYF TGTGCCAGCAGTTCCTCCTTCCCCGGCTACGAGCAGTACTTC
TRBJ2-3 TRBV5-8 . once CASSPLSGGTDTQYF TGTGCCAGCAGCCCCCTTTCGGGTGGCACAGATACGCAGTATTTT
TRBJ2-7 TRBV15 . . CATRRDPSYEQYF TGTGCCACCAGACGGGACCCGTCCTACGAGCAGTACTTC
TRBJ2-5 TRBV4-1 . . CASSQDEAGGYQETQYF TGCGCCAGCAGCCAAGACGAGGCCGGGGGATACCAAGAGACCCAGTACTTC
TRBJ1-2 TRBV5-4 . once CASSSGDPSDYGYTF TGTGCCAGCAGCTCTGGGGACCCGTCCGACTATGGCTACACCTTC